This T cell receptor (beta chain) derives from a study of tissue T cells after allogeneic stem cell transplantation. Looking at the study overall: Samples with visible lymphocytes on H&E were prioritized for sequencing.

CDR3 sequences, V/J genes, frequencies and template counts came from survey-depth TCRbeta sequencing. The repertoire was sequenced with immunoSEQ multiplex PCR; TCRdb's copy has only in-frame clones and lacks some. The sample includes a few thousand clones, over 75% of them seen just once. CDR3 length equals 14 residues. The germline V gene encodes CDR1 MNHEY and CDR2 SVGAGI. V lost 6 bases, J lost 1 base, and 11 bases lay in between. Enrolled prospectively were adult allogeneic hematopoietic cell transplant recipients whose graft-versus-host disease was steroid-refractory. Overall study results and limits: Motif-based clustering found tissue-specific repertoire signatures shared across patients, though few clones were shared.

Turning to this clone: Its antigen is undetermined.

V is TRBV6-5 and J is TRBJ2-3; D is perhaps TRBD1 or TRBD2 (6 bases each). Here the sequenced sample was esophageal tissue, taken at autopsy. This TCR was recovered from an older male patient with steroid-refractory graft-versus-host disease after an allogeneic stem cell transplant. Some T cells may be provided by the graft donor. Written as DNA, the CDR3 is TGTGCCAGCAGGGGGGGCCTCGGCACAGATACGCAGTATTTT. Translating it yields CASRGGLGTDTQYF.